Below, 27 T cell receptor beta chains from the same sample are listed, as sequenced in a study of early T cells in non-severe SARS-CoV-2 infection (dated by TCRdb to about 2021). Library preparation was by 5' RACE. The listed sequencing device is NextSeq 500. TCRdb took the public reads, trimmed them with fastp at Q25, ran MiXCR for clone calling and kept in-frame beta chains. Each CDR3 protein appears once, grouped with its most common genes and DNA. This sample is represented by about 77,000 distinct CDR3 sequences; approximately 16% of them were singletons. Of the sample, about 3% falls within the top ten clones. Sequencing was carried out using whole blood. The receptors stem from an adult who was a healthcare worker with PCR-confirmed SARS-CoV-2 infection or an uninfected control (not recorded which).

This clonotype has only a few counts. The rearrangement links TRBV19 to TRBJ2-1, with D hard to call. This CDR3 region has 14 residues. CDR1 is LNHDA, CDR2 SQIVND, per germline (reference sequence). Deletions cut 0 bases from V and 3 bases from J, with 6 bases between. The CDR3 is CASSIDWSYNEQFF. In nucleotides, the CDR3 is TGTGCCAGTAGTATAGATTGGAGCTACAATGAGCAGTTCTTC.

A few counts support this clonotype. V gene TRBV6-5 combines with J gene TRBJ2-3; 7 bases fit TRBD2. From germline, CDR1 is MNHEY and CDR2 SVGAGI. V was clipped by 0 bases and J by 1 base; unmatched bases: 4. The CDR3 is 16 amino acids. This CDR3 reads CASSYSMGGGTDTQYF. The CDR3 DNA follows: TGTGCCAGCAGTTACTCGATGGGGGGGGGCACAGATACGCAGTATTTT.

The CDR3 here is CASAQDYGYTF. CDR3 DNA sequence: TGTGCCAGCGCCCAAGACTATGGCTACACCTTC. This sequence joins TRBV28 and TRBJ1-2; D remains unclear. Between the trimmed V and J ends, which lost 8 bases and 3 bases, there was a span of 7 bases. CDR3 length: 11 amino acids. Germline CDR1 MDHEN, CDR2 SYDVKM.

The chain combines TRBV7-3 with TRBJ2-1, with TRBD2 matching 8 bases. Germline CDR1 SGHTA, CDR2 FQGTGA. CDR3 length: 17 residues. Trimming took 4 bases from V and 0 from J; bases not matched to a gene: 8. CDR3 amino acids: CASSYSGGLSSYNEQFF. The CDR3 DNA sequence: TGTGCCAGCAGCTACTCGGGGGGGCTAAGCTCCTACAATGAGCAGTTCTTC.

This clonotype appeared once. The chain couples TRBV25-1 to TRBJ1-1; 11 bases map to TRBD1. Germline V lookup: CDR1 MGHDK, CDR2 SYGVNS. This CDR3 is built from 16 residues. V lost 1 base to trimming and J lost 5 bases; unmatched junction nucleotides: 6. This CDR3 reads CASSELGTGGKTEAFF. As DNA, the CDR3 is TGTGCCAGCAGTGAATTAGGGACAGGGGGGAAAACTGAAGCTTTCTTT.

In its sample, this clonotype was seen a few times. This chain connects TRBV6-5 to TRBJ2-1; a weak D match, TRBD1 (6 bases). The CDR3 is 15 residues long. Germline V gene data show CDR1 as MNHEY and CDR2 as SVGAGI. The V gene lost 5 bases and the J gene lost 3 bases, with 14 bases spanning the gap. This CDR3 is CASSNAPGHYNEQFF. The CDR3 nucleotides read TGTGCCAGCAGTAATGCACCGGGACACTACAATGAGCAGTTCTTC.

The V gene is TRBV5-1, the J gene TRBJ2-3; 7 nucleotides align to TRBD1. CDR1 and CDR2 from the germline V gene are SGHRS and YFSETQ. V was pared by 1 base and J by 1 base, with 6 bases of the junction left unmatched. CDR3 size: 16 residues. This CDR3 is CASSLTNRGGTDTQYF. DNA for the CDR3: TGCGCCAGCAGCTTGACCAACAGGGGCGGCACAGATACGCAGTATTTT.

This clonotype was seen more than once but under ten times. The V call is TRBV5-1, the J call TRBJ2-7; D is ambiguous. V was pared by 4 bases and J by 7 bases, with 12 bases between. Germline V gene data show CDR1 as SGHRS and CDR2 as YFSETQ. The CDR3 extends over 12 amino acids. Here the CDR3 reads CASSPEAPEQYF. CDR3 coding DNA: TGCGCCAGCAGCCCTGAGGCGCCGGAGCAGTACTTC.

This clonotype turned up a few times. V gene TRBV24-1 combines with J gene TRBJ1-5; 10 positions match TRBD1. The junction had 5 bases not matched to a gene; V was cut back by 4 bases and J by 3 bases. The V gene's germline CDR1 is KGHDR and CDR2 SFDVKD. The CDR3 covers 16 residues. This chain's CDR3 is CATSDPGTGDNQPQHF. In nucleotides, the CDR3 is TGTGCCACCAGTGACCCTGGGACAGGGGACAATCAGCCCCAGCATTTT.

On this clonotype itself: The junction differs from germline at one of its ends, possibly a read error. This chain joins TRBV29-1 and TRBJ2-2, with D perhaps assigned TRBD1 or TRBD2 (5 bases each). The CDR3 runs to 14 residues. The germline V gene encodes CDR1 SQVTM and CDR2 ANQGSEA. CDR3 bases: TGCAGCGCCACCCGGGGCGCGGGCACCGGGGAGCTTTTTTTT. Amino acid sequence: CSATRGAGTGELFF.

Ten or more counts support this clonotype. The rearrangement links TRBV29-1 to TRBJ2-6; D call uncertain. The CDR3 consists of 13 residues. Trimming took off 4 bases at V and 4 bases at J, with 8 bases between the two ends. The V gene's germline CDR1 is SQVTM and CDR2 ANQGSEA. CDR3 nucleotides: TGCAGCGTTGGGACGAGGGGGGCCAACGTCCTGACTTTC. Translating it yields CSVGTRGANVLTF.

This chain links TRBV7-9 with TRBJ2-3, with D unclear. From germline, CDR1 is SEHNR and CDR2 FQNEAQ (reference sequence). The CDR3 has 16 amino acids. V shed 2 bases and J shed 4 bases, with 16 bases lying between them. The CDR3 protein is CASSLSGLRGADTQYF. The DNA of the CDR3 is TGTGCCAGCAGCTTATCCGGTCTTCGTGGGGCAGATACGCAGTATTTT. The full variable domain, its missing parts supplied by reference TRBV7-9 and TRBJ2-3, is DTGVSQNPRHKITKRGQNVTFRCDPISEHNRLYWYRQTLGQGPEFLTYFQNEAQLEKSRLLSDRFSAERPKGSFSTLEIQRTEQGDSAMYLCASSLSGLRGADTQYFGPGTRLTVL.

There are a few counts of this clonotype. V and J are TRBV6-6 and TRBJ1-1; 9 bases fit TRBD1. CDR1 MNHNY and CDR2 SVGAGI come from the germline V gene (reference sequence). This CDR3 is 18 amino acids long. V shed 1 base and J 1 base; nucleotides not matched to a gene: 10. The CDR3 protein is CASSYFPTGGDRNTEAFF. DNA of the CDR3: TGTGCCAGCAGTTACTTCCCGACAGGGGGTGATAGGAACACTGAAGCTTTCTTT.

V and J are TRBV7-9 and TRBJ2-5; 8 bases align to TRBD2. The CDR3 has 14 amino acids. Germline lookup yields CDR1 SEHNR and CDR2 FQNEAQ (reference sequence). J lost 4 bases, V lost 5 bases, and 6 bases had no gene match. The CDR3 region has the DNA TGTGCCAGCAGCACGGGAGGGGGTCGAGAGACCCAGTACTTC. Translating gives CASSTGGGRETQYF.

This clonotype turned up a few times. V usage is TRBV6-1 and J usage is TRBJ2-3; 8 bases agree with TRBD2. The CDR3 contains 16 residues. Germline V gives CDR1 MNHNS, CDR2 SASEGT. V lost 6 bases, J lost 2 bases, and 10 bases stayed unmatched. Here the CDR3 reads CASSRRLAQNTDTQYF. The CDR3, as DNA: TGTGCCAGCAGCCGCAGACTAGCGCAGAACACAGATACGCAGTATTTT.

The chain carries TRBV7-2 and TRBJ2-1; D is unclear. With 1 base removed from V and 5 bases from J, the gap between germline ends came to 15 bases. The germline V gene encodes CDR1 SGHTA and CDR2 FQGNSA. CDR3 length equals 16 residues. CDR3 in amino acids: CASSLGITFLNNEQFF. CDR3 in DNA: TGTGCCAGCAGCTTAGGAATCACTTTTCTAAACAATGAGCAGTTCTTC.

This clonotype appeared a few times. The rearrangement joins TRBV19 to TRBJ2-1; D tentatively reads TRBD1 or TRBD2 (5 bases each). Germline CDR1 reads LNHDA; CDR2 reads SQIVND (reference sequence). CDR3 length equals 17 residues. V was trimmed by 11 bases and J by 0 bases, leaving 23 bases between them. The CDR3 DNA reads TGTGCCGGCCTGACGGCCGGGGCTTTATGCTCCTACAATGAGCAGTTCTTC. It translates to CAGLTAGALCSYNEQFF.

This CDR3 is CSGDRVYNEQFF. In DNA form, the CDR3 reads TGCAGCGGTGACAGGGTGTACAATGAGCAGTTCTTC. The rearrangement links TRBV29-1 to TRBJ2-1; TRBD1 matches 7 bases. The junction had 4 bases not matched to a gene; V was cut back by 7 bases and J by 4 bases. Germline assignment: CDR1 SQVTM and CDR2 ANQGSEA. The CDR3 has 12 amino acids.

This clonotype came up a few times. The chain joins TRBV12-3 or TRBV12-4 to TRBJ1-4; D gene uncertain. With 6 bases removed from V and 9 bases from J, the gap between germline ends came to 17 bases. This CDR3 comprises 14 residues. The CDR3 nucleotides are TGTGCCAGCAGCCTAAGCGGGGTGGCTAAAAAACTGTTTTTT. It translates to CASSLSGVAKKLFF.

This clonotype was counted a few times. DNA of the CDR3: TGTGCCAGCAGTGAGGGGCCTGGGGCCAACGTCCTGACTTTC. This gives the protein CASSEGPGANVLTF. The rearrangement joins TRBV27 to TRBJ2-6, with D possibly called TRBD1 or TRBD2 (5 bases each). V lost 5 bases and J lost 2, with 7 bases in between. The CDR3 extends over 14 amino acids. Germline loops: CDR1 MNHEY, CDR2 SMNVEV (reference sequence).

V is TRBV11-3 and J is TRBJ1-1; D not resolved. V lost 2 bases to trimming and J lost 6 bases, with 16 bases between them. The germline V gene encodes CDR1 SGHNT and CDR2 YENEEA. This CDR3 contains 15 residues. CDR3 in DNA: TGTGCCAGCAGCTTACCCGGGGTAGATTGGGCTGAAGCTTTCTTT. Protein product: CASSLPGVDWAEAFF.

The CDR3 sequence is CASSSGRLNTEAFF. The CDR3 DNA is TGCGCCAGCAGCTCTGGACGGTTGAACACTGAAGCTTTCTTT. The V and J genes are TRBV5-1 and TRBJ1-1; D uncertain. The V end lost 3 bases, the J end lost 0 bases, and 9 bases lay between the germline ends. The CDR3 has 14 amino acids. Germline CDR1 reads SGHRS; CDR2 reads YFSETQ. Drawing the rest from reference TRBV5-1 and TRBJ1-1, the complete variable domain is KAGVTQTPRYLIKTRGQQVTLSCSPISGHRSVSWYQQTPGQGLQFLFEYFSETQRNKGNFPGRFSGRQFSNSRSEMNVSTLELGDSALYLCASSSGRLNTEAFFGQGTRLTVV.

This rearrangement joins TRBV6-1 to TRBJ2-3; TRBD2 agrees at 7 bases. Germline trimming cut 4 bases from V and 6 bases from J; bases unmatched to any gene: 4. Germline V gene sequence: CDR1 MNHNS, CDR2 SASEGT. This CDR3 comprises 13 residues. Here the CDR3 DNA reads TGTGCCAGCAGTGTCCGACTAGCCGATACGCAGTATTTT. Its protein is CASSVRLADTQYF.

The genes are TRBV11-2 and TRBJ2-7; tentatively, D is TRBD1 or TRBD2 (5 bases each). CDR3 length: 16 residues. V dropped 5 bases and J dropped 3 bases, with 20 bases sitting between them. Germline V CDR1 and CDR2: SGHAT, FQNNGV. CDR3 residues: CASSPGQSFPLYEQYF. The CDR3 DNA reads as TGTGCCAGCAGCCCGGGGCAGTCCTTTCCCCTCTACGAGCAGTACTTC.

The gene calls are TRBV9 and TRBJ2-5; D possibly uses TRBD1 or TRBD2 (6 bases each). The CDR3 runs to 14 residues. The ends were cut back, 2 bases at V and 2 bases at J, with 10 bases in the middle. Germline CDR1 is SGDLS and CDR2 is YYNGEE. The CDR3 DNA reads TGTGCCAGCAGCGTGGGGGCGGGGCAAGAGACCCAGTACTTC. This gives the protein CASSVGAGQETQYF.

This clonotype was detected many times. The chain is built from TRBV30 and TRBJ2-2; no clear D. The CDR3 is made up of 11 amino acids. Between the trimmed V and J ends, which lost 0 bases and 8 bases, there was a span of 4 bases. Per germline, CDR1 GTSNPN and CDR2 SVGIG (reference sequence). CDR3 nucleotides: TGTGCCTGGAGTGTAGGTGGGGAGCTGTTTTTT. It codes for CAWSVGGELFF.

Comment on this clonotype: It is likely a read error, because the conserved phenylalanine at the end of the CDR3 is missing. The CDR3 spells CASSQLGFGQPQHY. CDR3 bases: TGTGCCAGCAGCCAATTGGGATTCGGGCAGCCCCAGCATTAT. The chain couples TRBV3-1 to TRBJ1-5, with D unresolved. The CDR3 has 14 amino acids. V was trimmed by 2 bases and J by 7 bases, leaving 12 bases between them. The V gene's germline CDR1 is LGHDT and CDR2 YNNKEL (reference sequence).